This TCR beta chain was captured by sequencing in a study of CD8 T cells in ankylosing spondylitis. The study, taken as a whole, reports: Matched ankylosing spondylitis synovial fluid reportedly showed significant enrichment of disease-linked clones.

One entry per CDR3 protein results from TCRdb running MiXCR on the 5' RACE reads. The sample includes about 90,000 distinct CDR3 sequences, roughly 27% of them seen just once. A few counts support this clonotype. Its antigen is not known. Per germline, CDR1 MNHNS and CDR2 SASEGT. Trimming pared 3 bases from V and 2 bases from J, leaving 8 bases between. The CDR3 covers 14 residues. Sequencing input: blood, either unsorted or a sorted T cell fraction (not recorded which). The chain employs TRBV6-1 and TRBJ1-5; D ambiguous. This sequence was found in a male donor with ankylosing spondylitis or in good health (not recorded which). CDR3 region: CASSEPWGNQPQHF. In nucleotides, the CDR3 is TGTGCCAGCAGTGAGCCATGGGGCAATCAGCCCCAGCATTTT.